This TCR beta chain derives from a study of T cells in Graves' hyperthyroidism and ophthalmopathy. In the study overall: The blood sample was taken at first diagnosis, before treatment began. Study-wide points: A model using 13 V-J features told ophthalmopathy apart from stable hyperthyroidism. Peripheral blood also featured most of the thyroid clonotypes expanded above 0.001.

CDR3 size: 13 residues. Germline CDR1 reads SGHTA; CDR2 reads FQGNSA. V shed 4 bases and J shed 8 bases, with 15 bases lying between them. Concerning this clonotype itself: The antigen remains undetermined.

Amplified TCR beta CDR3 regions came from RNA transcripts. In the first-round RT-PCR of the TCR CDR3, the HTBI primer set was used. TCRdb analysed the multiplex PCR reads with MiXCR anew, one entry per CDR3 protein. The data show about 400,000 distinct CDR3 sequences, with over 12% seen just once and under 15% held by the top ten. The source of this sequence is a young man with Graves' ophthalmopathy. The chain couples TRBV7-2 to TRBJ2-7; D may be TRBD1 (6 bases). Specimen: blood. The CDR3, as DNA: TGTGCCAGCAGCTCGGACCAGGGGCGGAAGCAGTACTTC. The encoded protein is CASSSDQGRKQYF.